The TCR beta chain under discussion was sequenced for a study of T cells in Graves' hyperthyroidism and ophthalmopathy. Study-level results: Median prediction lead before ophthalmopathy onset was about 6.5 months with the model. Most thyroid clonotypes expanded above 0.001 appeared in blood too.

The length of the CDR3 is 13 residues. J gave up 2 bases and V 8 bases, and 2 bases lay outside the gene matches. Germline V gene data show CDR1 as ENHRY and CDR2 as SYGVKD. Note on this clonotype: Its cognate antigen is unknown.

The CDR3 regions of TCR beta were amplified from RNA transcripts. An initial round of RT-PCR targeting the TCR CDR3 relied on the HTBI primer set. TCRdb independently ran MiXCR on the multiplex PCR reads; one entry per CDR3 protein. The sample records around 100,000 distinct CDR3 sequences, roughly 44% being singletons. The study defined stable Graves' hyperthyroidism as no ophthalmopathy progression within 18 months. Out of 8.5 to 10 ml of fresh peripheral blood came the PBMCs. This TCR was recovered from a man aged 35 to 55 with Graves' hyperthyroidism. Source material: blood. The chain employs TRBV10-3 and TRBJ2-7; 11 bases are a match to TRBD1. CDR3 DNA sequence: TGTGCCATCGGGACAGGGGGAGCCTACGAGCAGTACTTC. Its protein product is CAIGTGGAYEQYF.